This paragraph covers one TCR beta chain sequence. The antigen is unknown. This sample was included in a study of shared clonotypes between healthy human individuals. Whole-study findings and limits: A reduction in generation probabilities was seen for non-shared clonotypes relative to those shared by all four donors. Few donors limited the genetic and exposure-history diversity represented.

Genomic DNA (from each subset) was split evenly across several immunoSEQ plates. Sorted-subset replicate PCRs used 150 to 250 ng of genomic DNA. This amount corresponded to some 30,000 T cell genomes. The method was immunoSEQ multiplex PCR; TCRdb's version includes in-frame clones alone and lacks a portion of them. This table holds some 1,100,000 clones, approximately 80% found once. The specimen sequenced was memory CD4+ T cells from PBMCs. The sample's subset: CD45RA-negative fraction. This receptor was taken from a man between 18 and 35 years old in good health. Some clones in this sample may be carry-over from other donors' samples.

CDR3 protein: CASSSSGGPSSYEQYF. Here the CDR3 DNA reads TGTGCCAGCTCGTCCAGTGGGGGTCCCAGCTCCTACGAGCAGTACTTC. The rearrangement uses TRBV18 and TRBJ2-7, with D perhaps given as TRBD1 or TRBD2 (5 bases each). The CDR3 has 16 amino acids. The V and J ends lost 6 bases and 0 bases respectively, with 18 bases between them. The germline gives CDR1 KGHSH, CDR2 LQKENI.